This record covers a single TCR beta chain. Its antigen remains unidentified. A modified ARM-PCR protocol with three rounds of nested PCR amplified TCRbeta. From the multiplex PCR reads, TCRdb called clonotypes with MiXCR, one entry per CDR3 protein. In the table there are about 90,000 distinct CDR3 sequences, around 80% of which are singletons. The data are from a study of tumor and adjacent non-tumor tissue in lung cancer. Germline CDR1 reads SEHNR; CDR2 reads FQNEAQ (reference sequence). The CDR3 consists of 15 residues. V was pared by 1 base and J by 3 bases, with 12 bases between. Notes on the study in general: Tumor tissue had significantly higher TCR diversity than normal lung.

The template was RNA from unsorted bulk tissue. More than 3 cm separated this lung sample from the edge of the tumor. V usage is TRBV7-9 and J usage is TRBJ2-5, with unresolved D. The sequencing input was distant non-tumor lung tissue. The TCR comes from a woman aged 45-65 years with non-small cell lung cancer. In DNA form, the CDR3 reads TGTGCCAGCAGCTTAGTTCCCCGGCACAAAGAGACCCAGTACTTC. Amino acids: CASSLVPRHKETQYF.